The clone carrying this T cell receptor beta chain appeared a few times. Its matching antigen is unknown. Germline V gene lookup returns CDR1 LGHDT and CDR2 YNNKEL (reference sequence). The CDR3 totals 15 residues. The junction had 5 bases not matched to a gene; V was cut back by 3 bases and J by 4 bases. Employing constant-segment primers, 5'RACE generated TCR alpha and TCR beta cDNA libraries bearing sample barcodes and UMIs. Each CDR3 protein is one row after TCRdb ran MiXCR on the 5' RACE reads. The profile shows approximately 440,000 distinct CDR3 sequences, around 19% of them singletons. The data belong to a study of T-cell memory formation after mild COVID-19. Study-level information: Clusters were largely donor specific. Notes on the study in general: Clones contracting over day 15 to 85 were CD4/CD8 balanced, with later expanders leaning CD4+.

The sequenced material came from PBMCs or a T cell subset sorted from them (not recorded which). This sequence originates from an adult woman who had mild COVID-19 (a few samples of this study predate the infection). Cell type and time point are not known. The V and J genes are TRBV3-1 and TRBJ2-3; 9 nucleotides line up with TRBD2. The CDR3 loop reads CASSQRGGLSDTQYF. The CDR3 DNA follows: TGTGCCAGCAGCCAGCGGGGGGGCCTCTCAGATACGCAGTATTTT.